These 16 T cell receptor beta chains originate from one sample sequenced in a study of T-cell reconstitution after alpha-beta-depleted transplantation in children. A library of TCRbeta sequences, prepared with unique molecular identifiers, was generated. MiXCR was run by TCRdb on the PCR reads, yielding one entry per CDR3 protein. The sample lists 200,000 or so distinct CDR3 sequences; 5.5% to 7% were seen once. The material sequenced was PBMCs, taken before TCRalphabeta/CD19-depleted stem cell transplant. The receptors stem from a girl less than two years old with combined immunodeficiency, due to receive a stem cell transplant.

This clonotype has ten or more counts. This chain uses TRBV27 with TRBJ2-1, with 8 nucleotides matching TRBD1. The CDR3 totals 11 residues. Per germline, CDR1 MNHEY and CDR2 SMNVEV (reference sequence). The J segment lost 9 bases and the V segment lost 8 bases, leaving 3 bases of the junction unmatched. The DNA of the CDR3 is TGTGCCAGCGGACAGGGTGGTGAGCAGTTCTTC. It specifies CASGQGGEQFF.

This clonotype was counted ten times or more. The CDR3 DNA is TGTGCCAGCAGCTTAGCGCTACGGACAGGGGGCCACACTGAAGCTTTCTTT. Translation gives CASSLALRTGGHTEAFF. The J gene is TRBJ1-1, the V gene TRBV7-9, with TRBD1 matching 11 bases. With 0 bases clipped from V and 3 bases from J, the junction kept 6 bases outside the gene matches. CDR1 and CDR2 from the germline V gene are SEHNR and FQNEAQ (reference sequence). This CDR3 has 17 amino acids. The variable domain in full, completed from reference TRBV7-9 and TRBJ1-1, reads DTGVSQNPRHKITKRGQNVTFRCDPISEHNRLYWYRQTLGQGPEFLTYFQNEAQLEKSRLLSDRFSAERPKGSFSTLEIQRTEQGDSAMYLCASSLALRTGGHTEAFFGQGTRLTVV.

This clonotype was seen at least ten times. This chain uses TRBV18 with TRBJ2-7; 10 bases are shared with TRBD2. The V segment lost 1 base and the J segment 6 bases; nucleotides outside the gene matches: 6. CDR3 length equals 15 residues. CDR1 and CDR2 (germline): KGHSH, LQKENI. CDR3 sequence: CASSPREAGGGEQYF. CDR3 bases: TGTGCCAGCTCACCACGGGAAGCGGGAGGGGGCGAGCAGTACTTC.

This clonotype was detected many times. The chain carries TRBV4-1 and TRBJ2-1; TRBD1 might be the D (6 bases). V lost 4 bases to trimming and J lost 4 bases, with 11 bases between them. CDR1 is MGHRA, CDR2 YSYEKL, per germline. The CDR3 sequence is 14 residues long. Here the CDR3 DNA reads TGCGCCAGCAGCCCTCCAGGGGCTTACAATGAGCAGTTCTTC. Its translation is CASSPPGAYNEQFF.

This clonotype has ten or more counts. CDR3 amino acids: CASSPPGLGDNEQFF. The CDR3 region has the DNA TGTGCCAGCAGCCCTCCGGGACTAGGAGACAATGAGCAGTTCTTC. The chain employs TRBV7-9 and TRBJ2-1, with 8 positions matching TRBD2. Germline CDR1 and CDR2: SEHNR and FQNEAQ (reference sequence). The J segment lost 5 bases and the V segment lost 5 bases, leaving 8 bases of the junction unmatched. The CDR3 covers 15 residues. The variable domain in full, with the rest retrieved from reference TRBV7-9 and TRBJ2-1, is DTGVSQNPRHKITKRGQNVTFRCDPISEHNRLYWYRQTLGQGPEFLTYFQNEAQLEKSRLLSDRFSAERPKGSFSTLEIQRTEQGDSAMYLCASSPPGLGDNEQFFGPGTRLTVL.

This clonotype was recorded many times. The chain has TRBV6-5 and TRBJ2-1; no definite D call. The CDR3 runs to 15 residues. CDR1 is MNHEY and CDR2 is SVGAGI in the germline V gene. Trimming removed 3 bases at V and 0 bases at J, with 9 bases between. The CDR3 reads CASSYTGSSYNEQFF. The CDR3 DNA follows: TGTGCCAGCAGTTATACGGGCAGCTCCTACAATGAGCAGTTCTTC.

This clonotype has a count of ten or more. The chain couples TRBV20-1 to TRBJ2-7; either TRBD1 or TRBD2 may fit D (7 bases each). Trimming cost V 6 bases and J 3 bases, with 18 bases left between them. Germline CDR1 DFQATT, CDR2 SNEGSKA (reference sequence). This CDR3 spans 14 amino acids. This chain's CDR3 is CSAGGQGGFYEQYF. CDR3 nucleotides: TGCAGTGCCGGGGGGCAGGGGGGATTCTACGAGCAGTACTTC.

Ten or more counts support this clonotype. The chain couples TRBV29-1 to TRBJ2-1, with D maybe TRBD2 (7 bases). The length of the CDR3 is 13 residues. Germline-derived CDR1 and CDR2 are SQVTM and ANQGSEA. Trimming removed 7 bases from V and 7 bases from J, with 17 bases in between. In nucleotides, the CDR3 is TGCAGCGGGAGGGGCGGGGGCCCGAATGAGCAGTTCTTC. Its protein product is CSGRGGGPNEQFF.

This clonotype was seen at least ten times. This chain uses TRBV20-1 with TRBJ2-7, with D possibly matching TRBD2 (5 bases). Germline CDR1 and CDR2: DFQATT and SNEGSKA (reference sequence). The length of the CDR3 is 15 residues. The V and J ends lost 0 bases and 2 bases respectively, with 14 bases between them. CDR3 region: CSARDLFGVTYEQYF. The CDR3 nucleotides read TGCAGTGCTAGAGATCTGTTCGGGGTAACCTACGAGCAGTACTTC.

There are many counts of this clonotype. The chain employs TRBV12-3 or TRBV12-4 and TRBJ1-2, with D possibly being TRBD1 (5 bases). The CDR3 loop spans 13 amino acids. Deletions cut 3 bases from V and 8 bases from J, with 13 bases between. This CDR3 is CASSFAGSSGYTF. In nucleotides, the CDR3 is TGTGCCAGCAGTTTCGCAGGGTCTAGCGGCTACACCTTC.

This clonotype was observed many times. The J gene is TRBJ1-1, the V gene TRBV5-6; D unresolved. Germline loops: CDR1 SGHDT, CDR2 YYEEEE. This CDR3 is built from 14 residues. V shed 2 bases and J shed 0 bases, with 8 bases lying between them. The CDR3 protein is CASSFISLNTEAFF. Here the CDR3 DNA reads TGTGCCAGCAGCTTTATTTCATTGAACACTGAAGCTTTCTTT.

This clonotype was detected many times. The CDR3 region has the DNA TGCAGCGTCCTCGACAGGGTGAGTTCCGAGCAGTACTTC. Its protein product is CSVLDRVSSEQYF. This chain joins TRBV29-1 and TRBJ2-7; 7 nucleotides agree with TRBD1. The germline gives CDR1 SQVTM, CDR2 ANQGSEA. V was clipped by 6 bases and J by 6 bases; unmatched bases: 11. CDR3 length: 13 amino acids.

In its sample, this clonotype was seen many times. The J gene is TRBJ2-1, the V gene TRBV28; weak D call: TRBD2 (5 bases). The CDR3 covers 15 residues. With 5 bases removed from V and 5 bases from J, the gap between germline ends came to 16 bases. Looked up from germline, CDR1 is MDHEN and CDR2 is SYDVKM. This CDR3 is CASSPLAPGNNEQFF. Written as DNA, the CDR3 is TGTGCCAGCAGTCCTCTCGCGCCGGGGAACAATGAGCAGTTCTTC.

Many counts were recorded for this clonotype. In DNA, the CDR3 is TGTGCCAGCCAAGTGGGATCTGGGGCCAACGTCCTGACTTTC. As protein: CASQVGSGANVLTF. J is TRBJ2-6 and V is TRBV12-3 or TRBV12-4; D ambiguous. V was cut by 8 bases and J by 1 base, with 9 bases left in between. This CDR3 has 14 amino acids.

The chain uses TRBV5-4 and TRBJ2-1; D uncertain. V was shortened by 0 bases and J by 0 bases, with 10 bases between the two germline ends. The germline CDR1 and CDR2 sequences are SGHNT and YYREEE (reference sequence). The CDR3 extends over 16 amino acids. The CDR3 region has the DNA TGTGCCAGCAGCTTGGAGCTCGTGTGCTCCTACAATGAGCAGTTCTTC. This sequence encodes CASSLELVCSYNEQFF. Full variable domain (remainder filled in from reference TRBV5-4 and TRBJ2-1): ETGVTQSPTHLIKTRGQQVTLRCSSQSGHNTVSWYQQALGQGPQFIFQYYREEENGRGNFPPRFSGLQFPNYSSELNVNALELDDSALYLCASSLELVCSYNEQFFGPGTRLTVL.

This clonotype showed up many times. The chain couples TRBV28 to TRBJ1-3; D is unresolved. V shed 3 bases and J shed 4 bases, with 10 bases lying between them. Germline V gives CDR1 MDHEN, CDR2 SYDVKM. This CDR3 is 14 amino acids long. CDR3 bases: TGTGCCAGCAGTTTTGCTCAGTGGGGAAACACCATATATTTT. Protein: CASSFAQWGNTIYF.